This T cell receptor beta chain was retrieved from a study of blood T cells in healthy people across ages. Findings and limits, study-wide: Long-lived and aged donors differed, with more naive CD4+ cells and higher diversity in the long-lived. Samples with more naive T cells showed higher observed beta diversity.

Donor samples were obtained from healthy Caucasian individuals from Russia, aged about 6 to 95. The sample holds a few counts of this clonotype. Its antigen is unidentified. A second PCR of roughly 7 to 11 cycles used a sample-barcoded 5' primer and a J-beta primer mix. A single record per CDR3 protein comes from TCRdb applying MiXCR to the 5' RACE reads. The sample holds 910,000 or so distinct CDR3 sequences, 51% seen once. Per the germline V gene, CDR1 is MNHEY and CDR2 is SMNVEV (reference sequence). CDR3 size: 15 residues. The gene calls are TRBV27 and TRBJ2-5; TRBD2 might be the D (6 bases). TRBJ2-7 explains the end of the DNA better; the J call may be wrong. This clonotype originated in a woman aged 55-69 years in good health. The specimen was blood. In DNA, the CDR3 is TGTGCCAGCGGTCCGTCACGGGGGATCGCCTACGAGCAGTACTTC. Amino acid sequence: CASGPSRGIAYEQYF.